Each of the 10 T cell receptor beta chains below was sequenced from the same sample in a study of shared clonotypes between healthy human individuals. Repertoires were generated with immunoSEQ multiplex PCR, while TCRdb's copy carries only in-frame clones and drops some. The repertoire includes around 1,000,000 clones, approximately 80% of them detected once, and more than 0.85% sits in the top ten. Sequencing used memory CD4+ T cells from PBMCs. Documented subset: CD45RA-negative fraction. These receptors were obtained from a man aged 18 to 30 in good health. Some clones in this sample may be carry-over from other donors' samples.

The chain links TRBV5-4 to TRBJ1-2; 8 nucleotides align to TRBD1. V trimming: 4 bases; J trimming: 4 bases; junction bases outside the gene matches: 12. The germline gives CDR1 SGHNT, CDR2 YYREEE (reference sequence). The CDR3 consists of 16 residues. The chain's CDR3 is CASSTGQENPTYGYTF. CDR3 sequence (DNA): TGTGCCAGCAGCACGGGACAGGAAAATCCTACCTATGGCTACACCTTC.

Regarding this clone: Given a much more abundant clone one base away, this may be a read error. The rearrangement joins TRBV5-1 to TRBJ1-2; possibly TRBD1 for D (6 bases). This CDR3 region has 15 residues. The germline gives CDR1 SGHRS, CDR2 YFSETQ. Trimming removed 9 bases at V and 4 bases at J, with 22 bases between. CDR3 amino acids: CANSRGDPPRYGYTF. The CDR3 region has the DNA TGCGCCAACAGTAGGGGGGACCCTCCGCGCTATGGCTACACCTTC. Full variable domain (rest looked up from reference TRBV5-1 and TRBJ1-2): KAGVTQTPRYLIKTRGQQVTLSCSPISGHRSVSWYQQTPGQGLQFLFEYFSETQRNKGNFPGRFSGRQFSNSRSEMNVSTLELGDSALYLCANSRGDPPRYGYTFGSGTRLTVV.

The chain couples TRBV9 to TRBJ2-2; no clear D gene. The V and J ends lost 2 bases and 3 bases respectively, with 8 bases between them. The CDR3 has 14 residues. Germline CDR1 reads SGDLS; CDR2 reads YYNGEE. CDR3 amino acids: CASSVGQDTGELFF. The CDR3 coding sequence is TGTGCCAGCAGCGTGGGTCAGGACACCGGGGAGCTGTTTTTT.

The chain links TRBV27 to TRBJ2-7; TRBD2 matches 10 bases. V lost 6 bases and J lost 3; bases outside the gene matches: 8. CDR1 is MNHEY and CDR2 is SMNVEV in the germline V gene (reference sequence). The CDR3 sequence is 15 residues long. CDR3 protein: CASSLAGAPGYEQYF. The CDR3 region has the DNA TGTGCCAGCAGCCTAGCGGGAGCTCCGGGCTACGAGCAGTACTTC.

The chain carries TRBV19 and TRBJ2-1; weak D call: TRBD2 (6 bases). The CDR3 consists of 14 residues. Germline CDR1 and CDR2: LNHDA and SQIVND (reference sequence). V gave up 6 bases and J gave up 5 bases, with 14 bases separating them. In DNA, the CDR3 is TGTGCCAGTAGGGGGGGACTTCTAAACAATGAGCAGTTCTTC. Its translation is CASRGGLLNNEQFF. Full variable domain (rest looked up from reference TRBV19 and TRBJ2-1): DGGITQSPKYLFRKEGQNVTLSCEQNLNHDAMYWYRQDPGQGLRLIYYSQIVNDFQKGDIAEGYSVSREKKESFPLTVTSAQKNPTAFYLCASRGGLLNNEQFFGPGTRLTVL.

The chain uses TRBV7-2 and TRBJ2-7; D may be TRBD2 (5 bases). This CDR3 is 14 amino acids long. Germline V lookup: CDR1 SGHTA, CDR2 FQGNSA. V was shortened by 10 bases and J by 0 bases, with 16 bases between the two germline ends. The CDR3 loop reads CATLLRARSYEQYF. CDR3 nucleotide sequence: TGTGCCACCCTCCTGAGGGCCCGCTCCTACGAGCAGTACTTC.

This clone appeared a few times. The chain has TRBV20-1 and TRBJ1-5; D not resolved. CDR3 length: 10 residues. Germline V gives CDR1 DFQATT, CDR2 SNEGSKA (reference sequence). The V gene lost 3 bases and the J gene lost 11 bases, with 8 bases spanning the gap. The CDR3 bases are TGCAGTGCTAGCGGGGTCGCCCAGCATTTT. This gives the protein CSASGVAQHF.

Regarding this clone: Other DNA sequences in this sample translate to the same CDR3. J is TRBJ2-3 and V is TRBV7-2; D possibly corresponds to TRBD2 (5 bases). The CDR3 is 15 amino acids. Looked up from germline, CDR1 is SGHTA and CDR2 is FQGNSA. V was trimmed by 2 bases and J by 0 bases, leaving 9 bases between them. CDR3 region: CASSLSGLSTDTQYF. The CDR3 region has the DNA TGTGCCAGCAGCTTATCAGGACTTAGCACAGATACGCAGTATTTT.

This clone was counted a few times. The chain joins TRBV10-3 to TRBJ2-7, with TRBD1 identical over 7 bases. V shed 4 bases, J shed 6 bases, and the junction held 6 bases outside the gene matches. The CDR3 is 13 residues long. Germline V lookup: CDR1 ENHRY, CDR2 SYGVKD. The CDR3 sequence: CAISGPQGVEQYF. In nucleotides, the CDR3 is TGTGCCATCAGTGGCCCCCAGGGGGTCGAGCAGTACTTC.

Many counts were recorded for this clone. The same CDR3 is also encoded by other DNA sequences in this sample. The chain uses TRBV28 and TRBJ1-1; 7 bases align to TRBD1. Germline loops: CDR1 MDHEN, CDR2 SYDVKM. With V trimmed by 6 bases and J by 6 bases, 13 bases remained unmatched. The CDR3 is 15 amino acids. The CDR3 reads CASRGDIGGGSEAFF. The CDR3 DNA follows: TGTGCCAGCAGGGGGGATATAGGGGGCGGATCTGAAGCTTTCTTT.